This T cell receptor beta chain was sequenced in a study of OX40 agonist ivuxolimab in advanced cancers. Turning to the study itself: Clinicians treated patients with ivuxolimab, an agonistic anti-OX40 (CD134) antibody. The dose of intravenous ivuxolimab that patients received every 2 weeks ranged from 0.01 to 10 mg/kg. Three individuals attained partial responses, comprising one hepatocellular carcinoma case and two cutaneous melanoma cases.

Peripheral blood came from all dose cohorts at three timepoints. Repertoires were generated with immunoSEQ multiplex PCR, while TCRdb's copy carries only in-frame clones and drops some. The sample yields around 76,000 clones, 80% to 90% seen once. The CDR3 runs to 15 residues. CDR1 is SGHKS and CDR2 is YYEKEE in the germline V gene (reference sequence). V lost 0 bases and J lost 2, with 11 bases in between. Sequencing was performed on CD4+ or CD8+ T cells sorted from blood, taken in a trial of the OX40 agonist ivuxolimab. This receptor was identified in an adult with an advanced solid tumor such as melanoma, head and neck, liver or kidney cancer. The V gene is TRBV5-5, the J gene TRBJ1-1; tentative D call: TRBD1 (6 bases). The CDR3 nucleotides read TGTGCCAGCAGCTTGGCCCTACAGGGAAACACTGAAGCTTTCTTT. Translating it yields CASSLALQGNTEAFF.